This TCR beta chain was sequenced for a study of cytotoxic CD8 clonotypes in ibrutinib-treated CLL. The overall study: The patients, some eleven relapsed/refractory and approximately 16 treatment-naive, included fewer than 18 who were IGHV unmutated. After a median roughly twelve months on treatment (6 to 36), response samples were drawn.

Relative to its sample, this clone is medium-sized. Its antigen is undetermined. Assay: immunoSEQ multiplex PCR; the TCRdb copy retains only in-frame clones and omits some. The sample shows 30,000 to 50,000 clones, approximately 67% of them seen only once. Notes on the study in general: On treatment, the uncommon public clonotypes contracted or remained stable. The study sampled sustained-remission and progressing patients at different times.

CDR3 length: 13 amino acids. CDR1 and CDR2 (germline): LNHDA, SQIVND (reference sequence). V lost 1 base, J lost 2 bases, and 3 bases lay in between. Sequencing was performed on PBMCs, taken at disease progression, from a patient treated with ibrutinib. The sequence was obtained from a human donor with chronic lymphocytic leukemia. The J gene is TRBJ1-3, the V gene TRBV19; unclear D gene. The CDR3 DNA follows: TGTGCCAGTAGTATAGCGCCTGGAAACACCATATATTTT. It encodes CASSIAPGNTIYF.